The source of this T cell receptor (beta chain) is a study of chemoradiotherapy in HPV16-positive cancers. Study-wide context: Candidate HPV-specific T-cell clones and common TCR motifs came from functional assays in a couple of HPV16-positive patients. Broader study findings: Functional assays defining HPV-specific T cells used only a couple of HPV16-positive patients. During treatment, candidate HPV-specific clones and E7-related motifs expanded in tumor.

This table comes from immunoSEQ multiplex PCR, and its TCRdb copy is limited to in-frame clones, with some not included. The data hold 40,000 or so clones, with more than 75% observed a single time. Points on this clone: What it recognizes is unknown.

Repeated repertoire sampling spanned the course of chemoradiotherapy. CDR1 is MNHNS and CDR2 is SASEGT in the germline V gene. The junction had 9 bases not matched to a gene; V was cut back by 8 bases and J by 2 bases. The CDR3 is made up of 15 amino acids. The sample in question was blood, obtained from a patient who underwent chemoradiotherapy. J is TRBJ2-3 and V is TRBV6-1, with 8 bases matching TRBD2. The receptor's source is a human donor with HPV-associated anogenital cancer. CDR3 sequence: CASLLAGGLTDTQYF. CDR3 nucleotide sequence: TGTGCCAGCCTGCTCGCGGGGGGCCTCACAGATACGCAGTATTTT.